A single sample gave rise to the 20 T cell receptor beta chains below, sequenced in a study of cytomegalovirus exposure and HLA in healthy donors. The assay was immunoSEQ multiplex PCR, and TCRdb's table has in-frame clones only and misses some. The sample has about 170,000 clones, around nine tenths seen once. Sequencing used PBMCs. The receptor set was obtained from a woman under 30 in good health and CMV-seropositive.

The chain combines TRBV11-2 with TRBJ2-1; D is perhaps TRBD2 (6 bases). There are 17 residues in the CDR3. V dropped 1 base and J dropped 1 base, with 14 bases sitting between them. Germline-derived CDR1 and CDR2 are SGHAT and FQNNGV. CDR3 protein: CASSLGGVRGSYNEQFF. The CDR3 DNA follows: TGTGCCAGCAGCTTAGGGGGGGTGCGGGGTTCCTACAATGAGCAGTTCTTC.

V usage is TRBV9 and J usage is TRBJ2-4; TRBD2 matches at 14 bases. V gave up 2 bases and J gave up 10 bases; unmatched junction bases: 11. The CDR3 is 17 amino acids. Germline CDR1 and CDR2: SGDLS and YYNGEE. The CDR3 nucleotides read TGTGCCAGCAGCGTGACCAGACTAGCGGGAGGGCCGGATATTCAGTACTTC. Translation: CASSVTRLAGGPDIQYF.

V usage is TRBV5-6 and J usage is TRBJ2-7; 7 bases align to TRBD1. The length of the CDR3 is 14 residues. CDR1 and CDR2 from the germline V gene are SGHDT and YYEEEE. Unmatched junction bases numbered 6, after V lost 3 bases and J lost 3 bases. In nucleotides, the CDR3 is TGTGCCAGCAGCTCCGGGACAGCCAGCTACGAGCAGTACTTC. It specifies CASSSGTASYEQYF.

The CDR3 nucleotides read TGTGCCAGCAGCTTAGATCCCTGGCAGAACTATGGCTACACCTTC. Protein: CASSLDPWQNYGYTF. This chain connects TRBV11-3 to TRBJ1-2; D unresolved. Germline CDR1 reads SGHNT; CDR2 reads YENEEA. The CDR3 extends over 15 amino acids. V lost 0 bases and J 2 bases, leaving 10 bases between the germline ends.

V gene TRBV5-4 combines with J gene TRBJ2-1; D possibly corresponds to TRBD2 (5 bases). CDR3 size: 17 residues. Trimming removed 5 bases at V and 0 bases at J, with 18 bases between. CDR1 is SGHNT and CDR2 is YYREEE in the germline V gene (reference sequence). The CDR3: CASSSDLYTSSYNEQFF. The CDR3 nucleotides read TGTGCCAGCAGTTCGGACTTATACACAAGCTCCTACAATGAGCAGTTCTTC.

The chain combines TRBV19 with TRBJ1-3; D remains ambiguous. The CDR3 runs 15 residues. Trimming left V 6 bases short and J 3 bases short, with 15 bases between. From germline, CDR1 is LNHDA and CDR2 SQIVND (reference sequence). The CDR3 protein is CASRPDGRGGNTIYF. CDR3 in DNA: TGTGCCAGTAGACCGGACGGACGGGGTGGAAACACCATATATTTT.

The chain employs TRBV27 and TRBJ1-1; unclear D gene. The ends were cut back, 2 bases at V and 0 bases at J, with 7 bases in the middle. The length of the CDR3 is 14 residues. Germline CDR1 reads MNHEY; CDR2 reads SMNVEV (reference sequence). DNA of the CDR3: TGTGCCAGCAGTTTAAGCCGGGTGAACACTGAAGCTTTCTTT. Its protein is CASSLSRVNTEAFF.

The table lists this clone with a count of one. The CDR3 nucleotides read TGTGCCAGCACAACGGTGGGACAGGGGGGCAGTGGGGCCAACGTCCTGACTTTC. Translation: CASTTVGQGGSGANVLTF. This chain uses TRBV28 with TRBJ2-6; 11 bases agree with TRBD1. Unmatched junction bases numbered 11, after V lost 7 bases and J lost 3 bases. Germline CDR1 reads MDHEN; CDR2 reads SYDVKM. The CDR3 runs to 18 residues.

The rearrangement links TRBV19 to TRBJ2-1; TRBD1 matches at 8 bases. Trimming at V came to 4 bases and at J to 8 bases, leaving 7 bases not matched to a gene. The CDR3 is 14 amino acids. Germline CDR1 LNHDA, CDR2 SQIVND (reference sequence). The CDR3 DNA sequence: TGTGCCAGTAGTACGACGCCGACAGGGGATGAGCAGTTCTTC. Its protein is CASSTTPTGDEQFF.

The chain uses TRBV18 and TRBJ2-7, with TRBD2 identical over 14 bases. Germline-derived CDR1 and CDR2 are KGHSH and LQKENI. Trimming cost V 0 bases and J 0 bases; bases outside gene matches: 1. The CDR3 covers 17 residues. The CDR3 loop reads CASSPPGTSGSSYEQYF. CDR3 nucleotide sequence: TGTGCCAGCTCACCACCAGGGACTAGCGGGAGCTCCTACGAGCAGTACTTC.

The chain joins TRBV5-4 to TRBJ2-3; 9 positions agree with TRBD2. V shed 4 bases, J shed 5 bases, and the junction held 8 bases outside the gene matches. The germline V gene encodes CDR1 SGHNT and CDR2 YYREEE (reference sequence). CDR3 length: 15 amino acids. CDR3 bases: TGTGCCAGCAGCCCCGGGACTAGCTTCGGAGATACGCAGTATTTT. Translated: CASSPGTSFGDTQYF.

The rearrangement uses TRBV5-8 and TRBJ2-7; 8 nucleotides agree with TRBD1. V shed 1 base, J shed 7 bases, and the junction held 4 bases outside the gene matches. Germline V gives CDR1 SGHTS, CDR2 YDEGEE. The CDR3 contains 13 residues. CDR3 bases: TGTGCCAGCAGCTTGCAGGGGGCAGAGGAGCAGTACTTC. Protein: CASSLQGAEEQYF. Complete variable domain (other parts from reference TRBV5-8 and TRBJ2-7): EAGVTQSPTHLIKTRGQQATLRCSPISGHTSVYWYQQALGLGLQFLLWYDEGEERNRGNFPPRFSGRQFPNYSSELNVNALELEDSALYLCASSLQGAEEQYFGPGTRLTVT.

The rearrangement links TRBV7-2 to TRBJ1-5, with unresolved D. The CDR3 is 16 residues long. The V gene's germline CDR1 is SGHTA and CDR2 FQGNSA. V shed 2 bases and J shed 2 bases, with 13 bases lying between them. The CDR3 sequence: CASSLLGGAGNQPQHF. The CDR3, as DNA: TGTGCCAGCAGCTTATTGGGTGGTGCGGGCAATCAGCCCCAGCATTTT.

The chain is built from TRBV5-1 and TRBJ2-1; 10 positions agree with TRBD1. V dropped 5 bases and J dropped 4; count of bases not matched to a gene: 9. There are 16 residues in the CDR3. Per germline, CDR1 SGHRS and CDR2 YFSETQ. The CDR3 region has the DNA TGCGCCAGCAGTCAGGACAGGGGGTTCTTTTACAATGAGCAGTTCTTC. Its protein product is CASSQDRGFFYNEQFF.

The chain has TRBV7-9 and TRBJ2-1; 7 bases fit TRBD2. This CDR3 region has 14 residues. Germline CDR1 and CDR2: SEHNR and FQNEAQ (reference sequence). V was pared by 5 bases and J by 8 bases, with 9 bases of the junction left unmatched. Here the CDR3 reads CASSGGLLRDEQFF. The CDR3 bases are TGTGCCAGCAGCGGGGGACTACTTAGGGATGAGCAGTTCTTC. The variable domain in full, with the rest retrieved from reference TRBV7-9 and TRBJ2-1, is DTGVSQNPRHKITKRGQNVTFRCDPISEHNRLYWYRQTLGQGPEFLTYFQNEAQLEKSRLLSDRFSAERPKGSFSTLEIQRTEQGDSAMYLCASSGGLLRDEQFFGPGTRLTVL.

The CDR3 DNA reads TGCGCCAGCAGCCAAGAAATGGCAGTCTATGGCTACACCTTC. As protein: CASSQEMAVYGYTF. This chain connects TRBV4-3 to TRBJ1-2; D is unresolved. Trimming left V 0 bases short and J 4 bases short, with 9 bases between. This CDR3 spans 14 amino acids. Germline loops: CDR1 LGHNA, CDR2 YSLEER.

This chain links TRBV7-8 with TRBJ2-1; maybe TRBD2 (5 bases). The CDR3 runs 16 residues. The V gene lost 2 bases and the J gene lost 7 bases, with 18 bases spanning the gap. Looked up from germline, CDR1 is SGHVS and CDR2 is FQNEAQ. The CDR3: CASSLWLAAGGNEQFF. The CDR3 DNA follows: TGTGCCAGCAGCTTATGGCTAGCCGCAGGAGGAAATGAGCAGTTCTTC.

The table lists this clone with a count of one. The chain couples TRBV7-9 to TRBJ2-7, with 8 bases lining up with TRBD2. V lost 5 bases, J lost 0 bases, and 6 bases stayed unmatched. Germline V gene lookup returns CDR1 SEHNR and CDR2 FQNEAQ (reference sequence). The CDR3 covers 15 residues. CDR3 sequence: CASSPTSGSSYEQYF. CDR3 DNA: TGTGCCAGCAGCCCAACTAGCGGAAGCTCCTACGAGCAGTACTTC. Complete variable domain (other parts from reference TRBV7-9 and TRBJ2-7): DTGVSQNPRHKITKRGQNVTFRCDPISEHNRLYWYRQTLGQGPEFLTYFQNEAQLEKSRLLSDRFSAERPKGSFSTLEIQRTEQGDSAMYLCASSPTSGSSYEQYFGPGTRLTVT.

V gene TRBV27 combines with J gene TRBJ2-6, with D possibly matching TRBD2 (6 bases). Germline-derived CDR1 and CDR2 are MNHEY and SMNVEV (reference sequence). V gave up 5 bases and J gave up 2 bases, with 13 bases separating them. This CDR3 has 16 amino acids. CDR3 DNA: TGTGCCAGCAGTCTAGAAAGGGAGGCTGGGGCCAACGTCCTGACTTTC. Translating gives CASSLEREAGANVLTF.

This chain uses TRBV2 with TRBJ1-4; 8 nucleotides agree with TRBD1. Germline loops: CDR1 SNHLY, CDR2 FYNNEI. The junction had 12 bases not matched to a gene; V was cut back by 7 bases and J by 8 bases. This CDR3 contains 15 residues. The CDR3 coding sequence is TGTGCCAGCACCAACAGACAGGGGAGCGGGGAAAAACTGTTTTTT. It is translated as CASTNRQGSGEKLFF.